This T cell receptor (beta chain) emerged from a study of cytomegalovirus exposure and HLA in healthy donors. Study-level points and caveats: A later analysis reportedly identified an Asian-associated ancestry cluster as carrying fewer N-insertions than the roughly 720-donor mean.

About this clone itself: What it binds is unknown.

PCR primers comprised 60 Vbeta and 13 Jbeta primers. The table came from immunoSEQ multiplex PCR; TCRdb's copy has only in-frame clones and leaves some out. Of about 140,000 clones listed, 70% to 90% were seen once; the top ten hold roughly 2.4%. Germline CDR1 and CDR2: SQVTM and ANQGSEA. The CDR3 loop spans 14 amino acids. The receptor was derived from a man in his forties or fifties in good health and CMV-seronegative. The sample was PBMCs. The chain uses TRBV29-1 and TRBJ2-5, with TRBD2 matching 9 bases. The better agreement between TRBJ2-7 and the DNA end casts doubt on the J call. The CDR3 is CSVESSGESYEQYF. In nucleotides, the CDR3 is TGCAGCGTTGAATCTAGCGGGGAGAGTTACGAGCAGTACTTC.